This T cell receptor (beta chain) comes out of a study of T-cell memory formation after mild COVID-19. Looking at the study overall: TCR clusters were mostly donor specific.

Study findings and constraints: In pre-infection memory, a portion of responding clones appeared, which suggested that cross-reactive memory joined. Clones that contracted from day 15 to 85 were balanced CD4/CD8, while later expanders leaned CD4+.

For this clonotype: The antigen remains unidentified.

TCR alpha and TCR beta cDNA libraries with sample barcodes and UMIs came from 5'RACE using constant-segment primers. One entry per CDR3 protein results from TCRdb running MiXCR on the 5' RACE reads. The sample contains 57,000 or so distinct CDR3 sequences, 9.3% of which appear only once. The specimen sequenced was PBMCs or a T cell subset sorted from them (not recorded which). The TCR sequence derives from a man between 18 and 35 years old who had mild COVID-19 (a few samples of this study predate the infection). Cell type and time point are not known.

In nucleotides, the CDR3 is TGTGCCAGCAGCTTCCAAGACACAGATACGCAGTATTTT. This translates into CASSFQDTDTQYF. V usage is TRBV7-9 and J usage is TRBJ2-3, with unresolved D. The V and J ends lost 3 bases and 2 bases respectively, with 6 bases between them. The CDR3 runs to 13 residues. The germline gives CDR1 SEHNR, CDR2 FQNEAQ (reference sequence).